The sequence of this T cell receptor beta chain was determined in a study of OX40 agonist ivuxolimab in advanced cancers. As for the study in general: Patients with hepatocellular carcinoma, melanoma, renal cell or head and neck cancer made up the dose-escalation patients. Study-level results: Low clonal expansion, among the lowest seen, marked partial responders at 0.1-3.0 mg/kg.

Patients who had autoimmune disease history or got systemic immunosuppression were left out. Blood got drawn at baseline, again on cycle 4 day 1, and then on cycle 7 day 1. Profiling relied on immunoSEQ multiplex PCR, and the TCRdb table lists in-frame clones only, not all of them. The table has under 95,000 clones, about 92% seen once. With respect to this clone: The antigen is undetermined.

This CDR3 is built from 15 residues. V trimming: 2 bases; J trimming: 7 bases; junction bases outside the gene matches: 6. Per germline, CDR1 LNHDA and CDR2 SQIVND (reference sequence). The sequence was obtained from an adult with an advanced solid tumor such as melanoma, head and neck, liver or kidney cancer. V and J are TRBV19 and TRBJ1-5, with TRBD1 identical over 9 bases. The starting material was CD4+ or CD8+ T cells sorted from blood, obtained in a trial of the OX40 agonist ivuxolimab. The CDR3 loop is CASSILRDREQPQHF. The CDR3 coding sequence is TGTGCCAGTAGTATACTACGGGACAGGGAACAGCCCCAGCATTTT.